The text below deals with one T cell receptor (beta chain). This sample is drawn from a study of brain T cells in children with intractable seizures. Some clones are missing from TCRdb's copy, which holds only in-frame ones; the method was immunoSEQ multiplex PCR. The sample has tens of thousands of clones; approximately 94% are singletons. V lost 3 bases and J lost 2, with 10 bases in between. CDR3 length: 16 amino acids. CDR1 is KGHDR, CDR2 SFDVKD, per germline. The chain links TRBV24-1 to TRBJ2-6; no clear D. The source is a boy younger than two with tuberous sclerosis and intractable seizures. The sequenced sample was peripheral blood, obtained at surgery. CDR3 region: CATSDGVGPGANVLTF. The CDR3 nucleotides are TGTGCCACCAGTGATGGTGTCGGGCCTGGGGCCAACGTCCTGACTTTC.